The 14 T cell receptor beta chains reported below all come from one sample, sequenced in a study of blood T cells in healthy people across ages. Alongside a J-beta primer mix, a sample-barcoded 5' primer served in a second PCR lasting roughly 7 to 11 cycles. TCRdb called the 5' RACE reads again in MiXCR, with one record for every CDR3 protein. The sample lists 790,000 or so distinct CDR3 sequences; 56% were seen once. Material for sequencing was blood. These receptor sequences come from a man aged 40-55 years in good health.

This clonotype occurred a few times. This sequence joins TRBV28 and TRBJ2-1; 7 bases match TRBD2. The CDR3 sequence is 15 residues long. Germline CDR1 and CDR2: MDHEN and SYDVKM. J gave up 6 bases and V 6 bases, and 11 bases lay outside the gene matches. CDR3 region: CASSLMTGTINEQFF. CDR3 bases: TGTGCCAGCAGCCTCATGACCGGGACTATCAATGAGCAGTTCTTC. Supplemented by reference TRBV28 and TRBJ2-1, the full variable domain reads DVKVTQSSRYLVKRTGEKVFLECVQDMDHENMFWYRQDPGLGLRLIYFSYDVKMKEKGDIPEGYSVSREKKERFSLILESASTNQTSMYLCASSLMTGTINEQFFGPGTRLTVL.

As concerns this clonotype: This may be a read error, as it is one base from a much larger clone. The chain joins TRBV9 to TRBJ2-3, with 10 positions matching TRBD1. V was pared by 5 bases and J by 0 bases, with 3 bases of the junction left unmatched. CDR3 length: 15 residues. Germline V CDR1 and CDR2: SGDLS, YYNGEE. CDR3 sequence: CASSEGQGSTDTQYF. DNA for the CDR3: TGTGCCAGCAGTGAGGGACAGGGGAGCACAGATACGCAGTATTTT.

There are many counts of this clonotype. A single base separates this from a much larger clone, so it may be a read error. The rearrangement joins TRBV7-2 to TRBJ2-7; TRBD2 aligns across 11 bases. CDR3 length: 16 residues. Unmatched junction bases numbered 8, after V lost 0 bases and J lost 7 bases. The germline V gene has CDR1 SGHTA and CDR2 FQGNSA. CDR3 in DNA: TGTGCCAGCAGCTTAGCGTTTAGCGGGGGGGTCAATGAGCAGTACTTC. Translated, it gives CASSLAFSGGVNEQYF.

Only a few counts were recorded for this clonotype. J is TRBJ1-5 and V is TRBV5-6, with D possibly being TRBD1 (5 bases). CDR1 SGHDT and CDR2 YYEEEE come from the germline V gene. This CDR3 spans 14 amino acids. V was shortened by 4 bases and J by 1 base, with 9 bases between the two germline ends. The CDR3 bases are TGTGCCAGCAGCCCCCGACAGAGCAATCAGCCCCAGCATTTT. Translating it yields CASSPRQSNQPQHF.

As for this clonotype: A much larger clone differs from this one at a single base, so this may be a read error. The rearrangement links TRBV27 to TRBJ2-5; D perhaps matches TRBD2 (6 bases). With 5 bases removed from V and 11 bases from J, the gap between germline ends came to 18 bases. The CDR3 has 13 residues. Germline V gene sequence: CDR1 MNHEY, CDR2 SMNVEV (reference sequence). The chain's CDR3 is CASSRQTGDGQYF. The CDR3 coding sequence is TGTGCCAGCAGTCGGCAGACGGGGGACGGGCAGTACTTC.

This clonotype turned up a few times. The chain links TRBV6-5 to TRBJ1-2; no firm D call. The CDR3 runs to 15 residues. Looked up from germline, CDR1 is MNHEY and CDR2 is SVGAGI. Trimming removed 5 bases from V and 3 bases from J, with 16 bases in between. CDR3 in DNA: TGTGCCAGCAGTCACGGTCGCAGGATCGACTATGGCTACACCTTC. It specifies CASSHGRRIDYGYTF.

The V gene is TRBV24-1, the J gene TRBJ1-5; 11 nucleotides match TRBD1. J was trimmed by 4 bases and V by 4 bases; bases with no gene match: 2. The CDR3 is made up of 15 amino acids. Germline V gene data show CDR1 as KGHDR and CDR2 as SFDVKD. The CDR3, as DNA: TGTGCCACCAGTGACGGACAGGGGGCGAATCAGCCCCAGCATTTT. Translation: CATSDGQGANQPQHF.

The V and J genes are TRBV5-1 and TRBJ2-3; 8 positions match TRBD2. This CDR3 is 15 amino acids long. Trimming removed 4 bases from V and 4 bases from J; junction bases left unmatched: 8. Per the germline V gene, CDR1 is SGHRS and CDR2 is YFSETQ. Here the CDR3 DNA reads TGCGCCAGCAGCCCCCGAGCGGGGGCCCCAGATACGCAGTATTTT. Protein: CASSPRAGAPDTQYF.

The rearrangement uses TRBV29-1 and TRBJ2-7; no clear D. The V gene lost 6 bases and the J gene lost 3 bases, with 12 bases spanning the gap. This CDR3 is 12 amino acids long. Germline loops: CDR1 SQVTM, CDR2 ANQGSEA. CDR3 in amino acids: CSVQAVGYEQYF. CDR3 nucleotide sequence: TGCAGCGTGCAGGCAGTGGGCTACGAGCAGTACTTC.

This clonotype appeared a single time. The J gene is TRBJ1-2, the V gene TRBV3-1, with unresolved D. This CDR3 is built from 19 residues. Germline CDR1 reads LGHDT; CDR2 reads YNNKEL (reference sequence). The V end was cut by 4 bases, the J end by 2 bases, with 26 bases between. CDR3 bases: TGTGCCAGCAGCCCCCATGGGCGGCGAGCTGCGATGGGGAACTATGGCTACACCTTC. Translating gives CASSPHGRRAAMGNYGYTF.

This clonotype was seen more than once but under ten times. The chain links TRBV24-1 to TRBJ2-7; D might be TRBD1 (6 bases). The V end was cut by 3 bases, the J end by 2 bases, with 13 bases between. CDR3 length equals 15 residues. Germline V gene data show CDR1 as KGHDR and CDR2 as SFDVKD. The CDR3 DNA reads as TGTGCCACCAGTGATCCCCGGACAGCCACCTACGAGCAGTACTTC. It is translated as CATSDPRTATYEQYF.

This chain links TRBV20-1 with TRBJ2-4; D is ambiguous. Per germline, CDR1 DFQATT and CDR2 SNEGSKA (reference sequence). Trimming took 0 bases from V and 1 from J, leaving 4 bases between them. The CDR3 consists of 13 residues. DNA of the CDR3: TGCAGTGCTAGAGACGTGGCCAAAAACATTCAGTACTTC. Protein sequence: CSARDVAKNIQYF.

The chain joins TRBV6-6 to TRBJ1-1; TRBD1 might be the D (6 bases). V shed 5 bases and J shed 0 bases, with 16 bases lying between them. Germline values: CDR1 MNHNY, CDR2 SVGAGI (reference sequence). The CDR3 has 16 amino acids. CDR3 protein: CASSPLPQGLNTEAFF. CDR3 coding DNA: TGTGCCAGCAGTCCCCTTCCTCAGGGGCTGAACACTGAAGCTTTCTTT.

About this clonotype itself: One end of the junction varies from germline; a read error may be responsible. This sequence joins TRBV5-1 and TRBJ1-4, with D maybe TRBD1 (5 bases). Germline CDR1 and CDR2: SGHRS and YFSETQ. The CDR3 extends over 18 amino acids. CDR3 bases: TGCGCCAGCAGCTCGGTAAAGGACACATTCGGAACTAATGAAAAGCTGTTTTTT. It yields the protein CASSSVKDTFGTNEKLFF.